This T cell receptor beta chain was documented in a study of CD8+CD57+ T cells in acquired aplastic anemia. Study observations and caveats: The same twenty-nine CD8+ CDR3 sequences occurred in patients and in controls.

Genomic DNA constituted the template upon which TCR beta VDJ and CDR3 profiling was performed. TCRdb re-analysed the reads in MiXCR, keeping a single row per CDR3 protein. There are 150,000 to 200,000 distinct CDR3 sequences in the sample; 64% occur only once, and more than 45% lies in the top ten. There are many counts of this clonotype. As yet, its antigen is unknown. CDR3 length: 14 amino acids. CDR1 GTSNPN and CDR2 SVGIG come from the germline V gene (reference sequence). After removal of 2 bases from V and 2 bases from J, the junction contained 2 bases not matched to a gene. The sample was sorted CD4+, CD8+, or CD8+CD57+ T cells (not recorded which) from PBMCs. The source is a human donor with severe aplastic anemia or a healthy control (not recorded which). The V call is TRBV30, the J call TRBJ2-1; 8 positions agree with TRBD2. DNA for the CDR3: TGTGCCTGGAGTCCAGCGGGGGCCTACAATGAGCAGTTCTTC. Its translation: CAWSPAGAYNEQFF.